The 27 T cell receptor beta chains listed next were all sequenced from one sample in a study of blood T cell repertoires in COVID-19. Profiled with immunoSEQ multiplex PCR; TCRdb holds only in-frame clones, not every one. The repertoire holds roughly 500,000 clones, approximately 90% seen once, with approximately 2% in the top ten. The sequenced sample was PBMCs or T cells enriched from blood (not recorded which). These TCRs come from a woman aged 40-49 years who had recovered from COVID-19.

The chain has TRBV19 and TRBJ1-5; D uncertain. Trimming stripped 3 bases from V and 2 bases from J, with 11 bases between. The CDR3 consists of 15 residues. Germline V gives CDR1 LNHDA, CDR2 SQIVND (reference sequence). CDR3 sequence (DNA): TGTGCCAGTAGTATGACCCCCCGGGGCAATCAGCCCCAGCATTTT. This encodes CASSMTPRGNQPQHF.

The chain employs TRBV5-1 and TRBJ1-2; possibly TRBD1 for D (6 bases). The CDR3 totals 15 residues. V was trimmed by 0 bases and J by 4 bases, leaving 13 bases between them. Germline V gives CDR1 SGHRS, CDR2 YFSETQ. Here the CDR3 reads CASSLEGRGVYGYTF. The CDR3 DNA reads TGCGCCAGCAGCTTGGAAGGCAGGGGTGTCTATGGCTACACCTTC.

The gene calls are TRBV10-3 and TRBJ2-7, with TRBD2 matching 8 bases. The ends lost 4 bases at V and 0 bases at J; junction bases unmatched: 8. Germline V gives CDR1 ENHRY, CDR2 SYGVKD. CDR3 length equals 16 residues. The CDR3 sequence: CAISAGGSGSSYEQYF. The DNA of the CDR3 is TGTGCCATCAGTGCCGGGGGGAGCGGGAGCTCCTACGAGCAGTACTTC.

The sample holds one count of this clone. This chain connects TRBV6-5 to TRBJ1-6; weak D call: TRBD1 (6 bases). The CDR3 totals 14 residues. CDR1 is MNHEY, CDR2 SVGAGI, per germline. With 4 bases removed from V and 10 bases from J, the gap between germline ends came to 14 bases. DNA of the CDR3: TGTGCCAGCAGTTCAGAGGTCCAGGGGTCACCCCTCCACTTT. Translated, it gives CASSSEVQGSPLHF.

The chain combines TRBV9 with TRBJ2-1, with 9 nucleotides matching TRBD2. The junction had 3 bases not matched to a gene; V was cut back by 0 bases and J by 5 bases. Germline CDR1 reads SGDLS; CDR2 reads YYNGEE. The CDR3 has 15 amino acids. Written as DNA, the CDR3 is TGTGCCAGCAGCGTAGATAGCGGGAGCCACAATGAGCAGTTCTTC. This codes for CASSVDSGSHNEQFF.

Here the CDR3 DNA reads TGCAGCGTTGAGTTCCCAGGGGGCAGGGGGGAGACCCAGTACTTC. Protein sequence: CSVEFPGGRGETQYF. V usage is TRBV29-1 and J usage is TRBJ2-5; 8 bases match TRBD1. The CDR3 is made up of 15 amino acids. Germline V lookup: CDR1 SQVTM, CDR2 ANQGSEA. Germline trimming cut 3 bases from V and 5 bases from J; bases unmatched to any gene: 11.

This sequence joins TRBV2 and TRBJ1-4; 8 bases are shared with TRBD1. Germline V gene data show CDR1 as SNHLY and CDR2 as FYNNEI. The V and J ends lost 7 bases and 6 bases, in that order; junction bases with no gene match: 7. CDR3 length equals 14 residues. The CDR3: CASMRDRGYEKLFF. The CDR3 coding sequence is TGTGCCAGCATGCGAGACAGGGGTTATGAAAAACTGTTTTTT.

The chain carries TRBV9 and TRBJ1-1, with D possibly matching TRBD1 (5 bases). Germline lookup yields CDR1 SGDLS and CDR2 YYNGEE. The ends were cut back, 0 bases at V and 4 bases at J, with 13 bases in the middle. CDR3 size: 15 residues. CDR3: CASSVVQGAATEAFF. CDR3 sequence (DNA): TGTGCCAGCAGCGTAGTTCAAGGGGCTGCCACTGAAGCTTTCTTT. Drawing the rest from reference TRBV9 and TRBJ1-1, the complete variable domain is DSGVTQTPKHLITATGQRVTLRCSPRSGDLSVYWYQQSLDQGLQFLIQYYNGEERAKGNILERFSAQQFPDLHSELNLSSLELGDSALYFCASSVVQGAATEAFFGQGTRLTVV.

This clone has more than one count but fewer than ten. The chain employs TRBV7-9 and TRBJ2-7; 9 bases map to TRBD1. Losses at the gene ends were 2 bases for V and 3 bases for J; bases not matched to a gene: 11. Germline values: CDR1 SEHNR, CDR2 FQNEAQ (reference sequence). The CDR3 runs to 17 residues. In DNA form, the CDR3 reads TGTGCCAGCAGCTTAACGGGACAGGGAAAAGGGGACTACGAGCAGTACTTC. As protein: CASSLTGQGKGDYEQYF.

V and J are TRBV2 and TRBJ2-7, with 12 nucleotides matching TRBD2. This CDR3 is 16 amino acids long. With 8 bases clipped from V and 4 bases from J, the junction kept 12 bases outside the gene matches. Germline V gene data show CDR1 as SNHLY and CDR2 as FYNNEI. This CDR3 is CASGLAGGVAGYEQYF. Here the CDR3 DNA reads TGTGCCAGCGGTCTAGCGGGAGGGGTCGCGGGGTACGAGCAGTACTTC. Full variable domain (remainder filled in from reference TRBV2 and TRBJ2-7): EPEVTQTPSHQVTQMGQEVILRCVPISNHLYFYWYRQILGQKVEFLVSFYNNEISEKSEIFDDQFSVERPDGSNFTLKIRSTKLEDSAMYFCASGLAGGVAGYEQYFGPGTRLTVT.

The V call is TRBV7-9, the J call TRBJ2-1; D is uncertain. CDR1 and CDR2 (germline): SEHNR, FQNEAQ (reference sequence). Trimming took off 1 base at V and 0 bases at J, with 10 bases between the two ends. This CDR3 has 16 residues. The CDR3 DNA follows: TGTGCCAGCAGCTTAGGAACCCGGAGCTCCTACAATGAGCAGTTCTTC. Residues: CASSLGTRSSYNEQFF.

J is TRBJ2-7 and V is TRBV11-3; D is possibly TRBD2 (7 bases). The CDR3 contains 14 residues. Germline CDR1 SGHNT, CDR2 YENEEA. V was cut by 4 bases and J by 5 bases, with 15 bases left in between. CDR3 in amino acids: CASSSGGLKHEQYF. The CDR3 DNA reads as TGTGCCAGCAGCTCGGGGGGCCTAAAGCACGAGCAGTACTTC.

The rearrangement links TRBV4-3 to TRBJ1-4, with TRBD1 matching 7 bases. The CDR3 sequence is 16 residues long. V lost 0 bases to trimming and J lost 0 bases; unmatched junction nucleotides: 1. Germline CDR1 reads LGHNA; CDR2 reads YSLEER. CDR3 sequence: CASSQDQGATNEKLFF. The CDR3 DNA sequence: TGCGCCAGCAGCCAAGATCAGGGGGCAACTAATGAAAAACTGTTTTTT.

The chain couples TRBV19 to TRBJ1-2; TRBD1 matches 8 bases. This CDR3 region has 16 residues. CDR1 is LNHDA and CDR2 is SQIVND in the germline V gene (reference sequence). Losses at the gene ends were 5 bases for V and 4 bases for J; bases not matched to a gene: 12. The CDR3: CASSGRQGARGYGYTF. The CDR3 DNA reads as TGTGCCAGTAGTGGTCGGCAGGGGGCGCGAGGCTATGGCTACACCTTC.

The chain uses TRBV7-8 and TRBJ2-3, with 12 bases lining up with TRBD1. The CDR3 covers 17 residues. CDR1 is SGHVS and CDR2 is FQNEAQ in the germline V gene. With V trimmed by 0 bases and J by 7 bases, 8 bases remained unmatched. The CDR3 sequence is CASSLAVPGQGAYTQYF. Here the CDR3 DNA reads TGTGCCAGCAGCTTAGCTGTACCGGGACAGGGGGCATATACGCAGTATTTT.

The chain carries TRBV6-5 and TRBJ2-7; TRBD1 matches 8 bases. V was clipped by 6 bases and J by 3 bases; unmatched bases: 7. Germline CDR1 reads MNHEY; CDR2 reads SVGAGI. This CDR3 comprises 14 residues. CDR3 sequence reads: CASRRDRNNYEQYF. CDR3 sequence (DNA): TGTGCCAGCAGGCGGGACAGGAACAACTACGAGCAGTACTTC.

This clone turned up a few times. The chain employs TRBV7-9 and TRBJ2-3, with 9 nucleotides matching TRBD2. The CDR3 is made up of 15 amino acids. The V gene end was trimmed by 3 bases and the J gene end by 6 bases; junction bases not matched to a gene: 7. CDR1 is SEHNR and CDR2 is FQNEAQ in the germline V gene (reference sequence). In DNA, the CDR3 is TGTGCCAGCAGCTTCGAGAGCGGGAGGTCTGATACGCAGTATTTT. This translates into CASSFESGRSDTQYF.

The chain combines TRBV15 with TRBJ2-1; 9 positions agree with TRBD2. CDR1 is LNHNV, CDR2 YYDKDF, per germline (reference sequence). V trimming: 5 bases; J trimming: 4 bases; junction bases outside the gene matches: 3. This CDR3 has 14 residues. The CDR3 reads CATSAGGGYNEQFF. The CDR3 DNA sequence: TGTGCCACCAGCGCGGGAGGGGGTTACAATGAGCAGTTCTTC.

This rearrangement joins TRBV3-1 (or the pseudogene TRBV3-2) to TRBJ2-1, with 8 bases identical to TRBD2. The germline V gene has CDR1 LGHDT and CDR2 YNNKEL (reference sequence). This CDR3 comprises 16 residues. The junction had 12 bases not matched to a gene; V was cut back by 4 bases and J by 7 bases. The DNA of the CDR3 is TGTGCCAGCAGCCCCTTCCTACTAGCGGAGTTTAATGAGCAGTTCTTC. This sequence encodes CASSPFLLAEFNEQFF.

The J gene is TRBJ2-7, the V gene TRBV18; TRBD2 might be the D (6 bases). This CDR3 is 14 amino acids long. Between the trimmed V and J ends, which lost 6 bases and 3 bases, there was a span of 15 bases. The germline V gene has CDR1 KGHSH and CDR2 LQKENI. The CDR3 bases are TGTGCCAGCTCCCCGGGGGTCACTGACTACGAGCAGTACTTC. It codes for CASSPGVTDYEQYF.

The chain recombines TRBV4-1 with TRBJ1-2; 8 bases map to TRBD1. This CDR3 region has 18 residues. From germline, CDR1 is MGHRA and CDR2 YSYEKL. Trimming took 3 bases from V and 2 from J; bases not matched to a gene: 14. The DNA of the CDR3 is TGCGCCAGCAGCCAGCCTACGACAGGGGCGATTCGAAACTATGGCTACACCTTC. Its protein product is CASSQPTTGAIRNYGYTF.

The chain combines TRBV9 with TRBJ2-1, with a possible D match to TRBD2 (5 bases). The CDR3 has 14 amino acids. Germline values: CDR1 SGDLS, CDR2 YYNGEE. Trimming took off 4 bases at V and 9 bases at J, with 17 bases between the two ends. CDR3 sequence (DNA): TGTGCCAGCAGCTGGGAGCGGCAATGGGGTGAGCAGTTCTTC. Encoded protein: CASSWERQWGEQFF.

The gene calls are TRBV3-1 (or the pseudogene TRBV3-2) and TRBJ2-7; 10 nucleotides line up with TRBD2. With 3 bases clipped from V and 4 bases from J, the junction kept 3 bases outside the gene matches. The CDR3 has 14 residues. Germline CDR1 LGHDT, CDR2 YNNKEL (reference sequence). In DNA, the CDR3 is TGTGCCAGCAGCCACAAGGGACTAGCGTACGAGCAGTACTTC. Translation gives CASSHKGLAYEQYF.

This chain uses TRBV5-1 with TRBJ1-1, with D unclear. CDR3 length: 15 residues. From germline, CDR1 is SGHRS and CDR2 YFSETQ. The germline V and J ends were trimmed by 0 bases and 0 bases, with 9 bases remaining between them. The CDR3 region is CASSLAGRMNTEAFF. The CDR3, as DNA: TGCGCCAGCAGCTTGGCCGGGAGAATGAACACTGAAGCTTTCTTT. Based on the CDR3 plus reference TRBV5-1 and TRBJ1-1, the full variable domain is KAGVTQTPRYLIKTRGQQVTLSCSPISGHRSVSWYQQTPGQGLQFLFEYFSETQRNKGNFPGRFSGRQFSNSRSEMNVSTLELGDSALYLCASSLAGRMNTEAFFGQGTRLTVV.

The chain recombines TRBV6-6 with TRBJ1-4; the match to TRBD1 covers 8 bases. The CDR3 sequence is 19 residues long. Germline CDR1 reads MNHNY; CDR2 reads SVGAGI (reference sequence). V was clipped by 5 bases and J by 3 bases; unmatched bases: 17. CDR3 amino acids: CASSRHLGQGRGSNEKLFF. CDR3 sequence (DNA): TGTGCCAGCAGTCGTCATTTAGGACAGGGACGGGGGTCTAATGAAAAACTGTTTTTT.

V gene TRBV27 combines with J gene TRBJ2-1; maybe TRBD1 (6 bases). The CDR3 contains 15 residues. The V and J ends lost 1 base and 10 bases respectively, with 17 bases between them. Germline CDR1 is MNHEY and CDR2 is SMNVEV (reference sequence). CDR3 in DNA: TGTGCCAGCAGTTTATTTCCGACAGGCCCCCGCGAGCAGTTCTTC. Encoded protein: CASSLFPTGPREQFF.

In this sample, this clone turned up once. The chain carries TRBV15 and TRBJ2-1; 10 bases are a match to TRBD2. The V gene's germline CDR1 is LNHNV and CDR2 YYDKDF (reference sequence). V was pared by 2 bases and J by 5 bases, with 3 bases of the junction left unmatched. This CDR3 has 15 residues. CDR3 DNA: TGTGCCACCAGCAGACGGACTAGCGGAGACAATGAGCAGTTCTTC. Amino acids: CATSRRTSGDNEQFF. The complete variable domain, with remaining parts taken from reference TRBV15 and TRBJ2-1, reads DAMVIQNPRYQVTQFGKPVTLSCSQTLNHNVMYWYQQKSSQAPKLLFHYYDKDFNNEADTPDNFQSRRPNTSFCFLDIRSPGLGDTAMYLCATSRRTSGDNEQFFGPGTRLTVL.